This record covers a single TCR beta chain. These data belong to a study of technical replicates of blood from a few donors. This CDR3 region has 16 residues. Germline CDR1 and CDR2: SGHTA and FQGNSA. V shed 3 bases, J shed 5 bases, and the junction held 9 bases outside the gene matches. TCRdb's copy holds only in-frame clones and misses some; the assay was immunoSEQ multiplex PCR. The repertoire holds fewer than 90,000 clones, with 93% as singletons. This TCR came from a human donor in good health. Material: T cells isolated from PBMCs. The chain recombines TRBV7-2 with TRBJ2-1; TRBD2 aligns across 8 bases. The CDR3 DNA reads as TGTGCCAGCAGCTTCACCGGGACTAGGACTAACAATGAGCAGTTCTTC. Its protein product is CASSFTGTRTNNEQFF. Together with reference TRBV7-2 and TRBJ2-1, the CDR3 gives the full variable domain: GAGVSQSPSNKVTEKGKDVELRCDPISGHTALYWYRQSLGQGLEFLIYFQGNSAPDKSGLPSDRFSAERTGGSVSTLTIQRTQQEDSAVYLCASSFTGTRTNNEQFFGPGTRLTVL.